This entry lists 9 T cell receptor beta chains sequenced from one sample in a study of T-cell reconstitution after alpha-beta-depleted transplantation in children. Molecular barcoding with unique molecular identifiers was used for the TCRbeta library. One entry per CDR3 protein, called by TCRdb with MiXCR from the PCR reads. The sample has 280,000 or so distinct CDR3 sequences, 9.5% to 13% seen once; the top ten hold 23%. The sample was peripheral blood, taken 180 days after TCRalphabeta/CD19-depleted stem cell transplant. The receptors originated from a male patient between 2 and 10 years old who had a stem cell transplant for chronic granulomatous disease, so the T cells may come from the graft donor.

The chain has TRBV7-9 and TRBJ2-1; D not resolved. Germline V gene lookup returns CDR1 SEHNR and CDR2 FQNEAQ (reference sequence). The CDR3 spans 14 residues. Trimming took off 3 bases at V and 6 bases at J, with 12 bases between the two ends. CDR3 in DNA: TGTGCCAGCAGCTTCGGGCTCCTCGGCAATGAGCAGTTCTTC. It codes for CASSFGLLGNEQFF.

Worth noting for this clonotype: A much larger clone is a single base away; this may be a read error. This chain uses TRBV6-1 with TRBJ1-1; D possibly corresponds to TRBD1 (6 bases). In germline, CDR1 is MNHNS, CDR2 SASEGT. V lost 6 bases to trimming and J lost 7 bases, with 18 bases between them. The CDR3 length is 14 residues. The CDR3 sequence is CASRDGGGMNEAFF. The CDR3 nucleotides read TGTGCCAGCAGGGACGGAGGGGGAATGAATGAAGCTTTCTTT.

This clonotype occurred many times. Written as DNA, the CDR3 is TGTGCCAGCTCAACGACTCCTGACGGGAATTCACCCCTCCACTTT. This sequence encodes CASSTTPDGNSPLHF. This chain links TRBV18 with TRBJ1-6; D is unclear. V was pared by 5 bases and J by 7 bases, with 15 bases between. The CDR3 is 15 residues long. Germline loops: CDR1 KGHSH, CDR2 LQKENI.

This clonotype was observed a handful of times. The J gene is TRBJ2-7, the V gene TRBV5-1, with D perhaps matching TRBD2 (6 bases). The CDR3 runs 15 residues. CDR1 SGHRS and CDR2 YFSETQ come from the germline V gene. V was clipped by 0 bases and J by 3 bases, with 13 bases between them. DNA for the CDR3: TGCGCCAGCAGCTTGGACGGGAGTGGTTACTACGAGCAGTACTTC. Amino acid sequence: CASSLDGSGYYEQYF.

This clonotype has a count of ten or more. V usage is TRBV5-1 and J usage is TRBJ2-1; 7 bases align to TRBD2. Germline-derived CDR1 and CDR2 are SGHRS and YFSETQ. This CDR3 comprises 16 residues. The trim removed 0 bases at V and 5 bases at J, leaving 8 bases unmatched. This CDR3 reads CASSLVGSGKNNEQFF. The CDR3 DNA is TGCGCCAGCAGCTTGGTGGGCAGCGGGAAGAACAATGAGCAGTTCTTC.

This clonotype has at least ten counts. V is TRBV20-1 and J is TRBJ1-5; weak D call: TRBD1 (6 bases). The length of the CDR3 is 16 residues. Per the germline V gene, CDR1 is DFQATT and CDR2 is SNEGSKA (reference sequence). Trimming removed 2 bases from V and 2 bases from J, with 16 bases in between. The CDR3 here is CSARYRELGGNQPQHF. For the CDR3, the DNA is TGCAGTGCTAGATACAGGGAGTTGGGCGGCAATCAGCCCCAGCATTTT.

This chain links TRBV5-6 with TRBJ2-3, with D unresolved. This CDR3 has 15 amino acids. V was cut by 4 bases and J by 0 bases, with 12 bases left in between. CDR1 and CDR2 from the germline V gene are SGHDT and YYEEEE. CDR3 residues: CASSPGPRSTDTQYF. CDR3 nucleotide sequence: TGTGCCAGCAGCCCCGGGCCGCGCAGCACAGATACGCAGTATTTT.

V is TRBV12-3 or TRBV12-4 and J is TRBJ1-5; D unresolved. The CDR3 spans 13 residues. Trimming left V 2 bases short and J 4 bases short, with 6 bases between. The CDR3 loop reads CASSLMGNQPQHF. Written as DNA, the CDR3 is TGTGCCAGCAGTTTAATGGGAAATCAGCCCCAGCATTTT.

This clonotype was detected many times. The genes are TRBV5-1 and TRBJ2-5, with D unclear. The CDR3 consists of 14 residues. The V and J ends lost 0 bases and 1 base respectively, with 7 bases between them. The V gene's germline CDR1 is SGHRS and CDR2 YFSETQ. CDR3 DNA sequence: TGCGCCAGCAGCTTGGTTCCAGGCCAAGAGACCCAGTACTTC. Its translation: CASSLVPGQETQYF.